This is a list of T cell receptor beta chains from one sample in a study of breast tumors, draining lymph nodes, adjacent tissues. TCRdb analysed the multiplex PCR reads with MiXCR anew, one entry per CDR3 protein. Of approximately 88,000 distinct CDR3 sequences listed, over 25% are singletons. Specimen: axillary lymph node tissue. These receptor sequences come from a female donor with breast cancer. Some clones in this sample may be carry-over from other donors' samples. Each CDR3 is given with its conserved first and last residue. D genes are given only for firm matches. Size values are once, few and many counts, or a class for expanded clones, and some rows have none.

len: 13; v_gene: TRBV11-3; d_gene: TRBD1; j_gene: TRBJ2-5; abundance: NA; CDR3aa: CASSSSTGATQYF; CDR3nt: TGTGCCAGCAGCTCCTCGACAGGGGCGACCCAGTACTTC
len: 17; v_gene: TRBV10-3; d_gene: TRBD1; j_gene: TRBJ2-7; abundance: many; CDR3aa: CAISDVLTGPRSYEQYF; CDR3nt: TGTGCCATCAGTGATGTGTTGACAGGGCCCCGCTCCTACGAGCAGTACTTC
len: 13; v_gene: TRBV4-2; d_gene: NA; j_gene: TRBJ2-7; abundance: many; CDR3aa: CASSQDSLREQYF; CDR3nt: TGTGCCAGCAGCCAAGATTCCCTCAGAGAGCAGTACTTC
len: 17; v_gene: TRBV11-1; d_gene: TRBD2; j_gene: TRBJ2-2; abundance: once; CDR3aa: CASSTPGTSGSTGELFF; CDR3nt: TGTGCCAGCAGCACACCTGGGACTAGCGGGAGCACCGGGGAGCTGTTTTTT
len: 15; v_gene: TRBV10-2; d_gene: TRBD1; j_gene: TRBJ2-1; abundance: many; CDR3aa: CASSDRTGPYNEQFF; CDR3nt: TGCGCCAGCAGTGATAGGACAGGGCCCTACAATGAGCAGTTCTTC
len: 14; v_gene: TRBV5-1; d_gene: NA; j_gene: TRBJ2-3; abundance: many; CDR3aa: CASSSGLGTDTQYF; CDR3nt: TGCGCCAGCAGCTCGGGACTGGGCACAGATACGCAGTATTTT
len: 17; v_gene: TRBV4-3; d_gene: NA; j_gene: TRBJ1-4; abundance: NA; CDR3aa: CASSHYVTGKGNEKLFF; CDR3nt: TGCGCCAGCAGCCATTACGTAACGGGGAAAGGTAATGAAAAACTGTTTTTT
len: 11; v_gene: TRBV19; d_gene: NA; j_gene: TRBJ1-2; abundance: many; CDR3aa: CASSIPRGYTF; CDR3nt: TGTGCCAGTAGTATTCCGCGCGGCTACACCTTC
len: 18; v_gene: TRBV5-1; d_gene: TRBD2; j_gene: TRBJ2-2; abundance: NA; CDR3aa: CASSQDFSGSVYAGELFF; CDR3nt: TGCGCCAGCAGCCAAGATTTTAGCGGGAGCGTGTACGCCGGGGAGCTGTTTTTT
len: 15; v_gene: TRBV7-2; d_gene: TRBD2; j_gene: TRBJ2-3; abundance: NA; CDR3aa: CASSPRTSTAGTQYF; CDR3nt: TGCGCCAGCAGCCCACGGACTAGCACGGCAGGTACGCAGTATTTT
len: 14; v_gene: TRBV12-5; d_gene: NA; j_gene: TRBJ2-1; abundance: many; CDR3aa: CASGTEFRPNEQFF; CDR3nt: TGTGCTAGTGGTACCGAGTTCCGCCCCAATGAGCAGTTCTTC
len: 23; v_gene: TRBV20-1; d_gene: NA; j_gene: TRBJ1-5; abundance: NA; CDR3aa: CSASTSDSYEQYFGPGSNQPQHF; CDR3nt: NA
len: 15; v_gene: TRBV5-1; d_gene: NA; j_gene: TRBJ1-5; abundance: many; CDR3aa: CASSLDGGYNQPQHF; CDR3nt: TGCGCCAGCAGCTTGGACGGGGGATACAATCAGCCCCAGCATTTT
len: 17; v_gene: TRBV4-2; d_gene: TRBD1; j_gene: TRBJ2-7; abundance: many; CDR3aa: CASSQGVRGQGSYEQYF; CDR3nt: TGTGCCAGCAGCCAAGGTGTTAGGGGACAGGGGTCATACGAGCAGTACTTC
len: 16; v_gene: TRBV24-1; d_gene: TRBD2; j_gene: TRBJ2-2; abundance: many; CDR3aa: CATSEPGLAGSGELFF; CDR3nt: TGTGCCACCAGTGAACCGGGACTAGCGGGATCCGGGGAGCTGTTTTTT
len: 16; v_gene: TRBV5-1; d_gene: NA; j_gene: TRBJ2-3; abundance: once; CDR3aa: CASRGFTGDDTDTQYF; CDR3nt: TGCGCCAGCAGAGGGTTTACGGGAGACGACACAGATACGCAGTATTTT
len: 15; v_gene: TRBV3-1; d_gene: TRBD1; j_gene: TRBJ1-1; abundance: NA; CDR3aa: CASSPTGQLYTEAFF; CDR3nt: TGTGCCAGCAGCCCCACGGGACAGCTTTACACTGAAGCTTTCTTT
len: 14; v_gene: TRBV30; d_gene: NA; j_gene: TRBJ1-1; abundance: few; CDR3aa: CAWAGGRENTEAFF; CDR3nt: TGTGCCTGGGCTGGAGGCAGGGAGAACACTGAAGCTTTCTTT
len: 15; v_gene: TRBV4-3; d_gene: NA; j_gene: TRBJ2-5; abundance: many; CDR3aa: CASSQDWGPGGTQYF; CDR3nt: TGCGCCAGCAGCCAAGATTGGGGACCCGGTGGGACCCAGTACTTC
len: 14; v_gene: TRBV25-1; d_gene: NA; j_gene: TRBJ1-2; abundance: NA; CDR3aa: CASRDAGTYYGYTF; CDR3nt: TGTGCCAGCAGGGACGCGGGGACCTACTATGGCTACACCTTC
len: 15; v_gene: TRBV9; d_gene: NA; j_gene: TRBJ2-1; abundance: many; CDR3aa: CASSVGGTQGNEQFF; CDR3nt: TGTGCCAGCAGCGTAGGTGGGACCCAAGGCAATGAGCAGTTCTTC
len: 13; v_gene: TRBV2; d_gene: NA; j_gene: TRBJ2-1; abundance: many; CDR3aa: CASSKDSLYEQFF; CDR3nt: TGTGCCAGCAGCAAGGACTCCCTTTATGAGCAGTTCTTC
len: 16; v_gene: TRBV6-6; d_gene: NA; j_gene: TRBJ2-2; abundance: NA; CDR3aa: CASSHSVLDDTGELFF; CDR3nt: TGTGCCAGCAGTCACTCGGTTCTAGATGACACCGGGGAGCTGTTTTTT
len: 15; v_gene: TRBV9; d_gene: TRBD2; j_gene: TRBJ2-3; abundance: many; CDR3aa: CASSALAGEADTQYF; CDR3nt: TGTGCCAGCAGCGCACTAGCGGGAGAGGCAGATACGCAGTATTTT
len: 15; v_gene: TRBV7-9; d_gene: NA; j_gene: TRBJ1-3; abundance: NA; CDR3aa: CAGRYLGTPGNTIYF; CDR3nt: TGTGCCGGCCGCTACCTCGGGACACCTGGAAACACCATATATTTT
len: 22; v_gene: TRBV4-2; d_gene: NA; j_gene: TRBJ1-4; abundance: NA; CDR3aa: CASSQDVDDRLPGKATNEKLFF; CDR3nt: TGTGCCAGCAGCCAAGATGTTGACGACAGGCTGCCGGGAAAAGCAACTAATGAAAAACTGTTTTTT